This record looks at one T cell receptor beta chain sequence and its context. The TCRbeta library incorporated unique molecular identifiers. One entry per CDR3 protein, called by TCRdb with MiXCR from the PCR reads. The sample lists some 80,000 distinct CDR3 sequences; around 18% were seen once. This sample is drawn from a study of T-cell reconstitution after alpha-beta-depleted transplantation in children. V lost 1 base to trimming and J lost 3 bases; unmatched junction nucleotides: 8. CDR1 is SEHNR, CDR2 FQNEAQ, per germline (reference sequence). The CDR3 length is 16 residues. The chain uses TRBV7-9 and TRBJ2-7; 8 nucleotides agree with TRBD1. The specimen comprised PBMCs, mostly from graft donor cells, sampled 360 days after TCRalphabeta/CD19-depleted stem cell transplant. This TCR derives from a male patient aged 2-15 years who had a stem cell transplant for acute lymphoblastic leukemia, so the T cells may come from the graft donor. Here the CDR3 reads CASSLVSDRAYYEQYF. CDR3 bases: TGTGCCAGCAGCTTAGTATCGGACAGGGCCTACTACGAGCAGTACTTC.